Below are 25 T cell receptor beta chains sequenced from a single sample in a study of CD8 T cells in Susac syndrome. Random-hexamer reverse transcription was applied to roughly 0.5 to 1 ug RNA. Via MiXCR, TCRdb re-called the immunoSEQ multiplex PCR reads, giving one row per CDR3 protein. The profile shows tens of thousands of distinct CDR3 sequences, just over 90% of them singletons. The sample comprised CD8+ T cells from PBMCs. The source of these receptors is a human donor with multiple sclerosis.

The chain links TRBV28 to TRBJ2-3; D not resolved. The CDR3 spans 15 residues. Germline assignment: CDR1 MDHEN and CDR2 SYDVKM. V lost 5 bases, J lost 2 bases, and 14 bases lay in between. The CDR3 DNA is TGTGCCAGCAGTCTTGGTCAAGGATTCACAGATACGCAGTATTTT. It yields the protein CASSLGQGFTDTQYF.

Only one count was recorded for this clonotype. V is TRBV11-3 and J is TRBJ1-1; no definite D call. Trimming removed 5 bases from V and 5 bases from J, with 15 bases in between. Germline V gene sequence: CDR1 SGHNT, CDR2 YENEEA. CDR3 length: 14 amino acids. The CDR3 region has the DNA TGTGCCAGCAGCCCGGTCTCCTTGCGGACTGAAGCTTTCTTT. Its protein is CASSPVSLRTEAFF.

The chain combines TRBV3-1 with TRBJ1-1; D not resolved. Per germline, CDR1 LGHDT and CDR2 YNNKEL (reference sequence). The CDR3 consists of 14 residues. Trimming left V 1 base short and J 7 bases short, with 13 bases between. The CDR3 reads CASSQVKSGFEAFF. The CDR3 coding sequence is TGTGCCAGCAGCCAAGTTAAATCGGGGTTTGAAGCTTTCTTT.

The chain uses TRBV29-1 and TRBJ1-1, with D uncertain. The V and J ends lost 4 bases and 4 bases respectively, with 7 bases between them. CDR1 and CDR2 (germline): SQVTM, ANQGSEA. The CDR3 loop spans 11 amino acids. The CDR3 reads CSVGVSTEAFF. The CDR3 coding sequence is TGCAGCGTTGGGGTCTCCACTGAAGCTTTCTTT.

The rearrangement uses TRBV4-1 and TRBJ2-2; D remains ambiguous. The V end was cut by 0 bases, the J end by 8 bases, with 16 bases between. Germline assignment: CDR1 MGHRA and CDR2 YSYEKL. The CDR3 loop spans 16 amino acids. In DNA form, the CDR3 reads TGCGCCAGCAGCCAAGATAGGGCATGGTCGACAGGGGAGCTGTTTTTT. It is translated as CASSQDRAWSTGELFF.

This chain uses TRBV27 with TRBJ2-4; D is unresolved. The V end lost 2 bases, the J end lost 2 bases, and 4 bases lay between the germline ends. Germline V gene sequence: CDR1 MNHEY, CDR2 SMNVEV (reference sequence). The CDR3 is 13 residues long. The CDR3 sequence is CASSLRSKNIQYF. The CDR3 DNA reads TGTGCCAGCAGTTTACGGTCCAAAAACATTCAGTACTTC.

The chain uses TRBV11-2 and TRBJ2-3; D not resolved. In germline, CDR1 is SGHAT, CDR2 FQNNGV. The germline V and J ends were trimmed by 3 bases and 0 bases, with 13 bases remaining between them. This CDR3 spans 16 amino acids. In nucleotides, the CDR3 is TGTGCCAGCAGCTTCCGCGGTAGGCCTAGCACAGATACGCAGTATTTT. Translation: CASSFRGRPSTDTQYF.

The chain employs TRBV4-2 and TRBJ2-7; D uncertain. The CDR3 length is 16 residues. CDR1 and CDR2 (germline): LGHNA, YNFKEQ. V lost 0 bases to trimming and J lost 4 bases, with 16 bases between them. The CDR3 protein is CASSQDRTGILYEQYF. In DNA form, the CDR3 reads TGTGCCAGCAGCCAAGACAGAACTGGGATCCTTTACGAGCAGTACTTC.

The chain links TRBV27 to TRBJ2-4; 7 bases are a match to TRBD1. The V and J ends lost 7 bases and 1 base, in that order; junction bases with no gene match: 4. Germline CDR1 is MNHEY and CDR2 is SMNVEV (reference sequence). CDR3 length: 14 amino acids. The CDR3: CASTSGQAKNIQYF. The CDR3 DNA is TGTGCCAGCACCTCGGGACAGGCCAAAAACATTCAGTACTTC.

CDR3 sequence (DNA): TGTGCCAGCAAAATAGCGGGGGGTATGGATACGCAGTATTTT. Protein sequence: CASKIAGGMDTQYF. This rearrangement joins TRBV27 to TRBJ2-3; TRBD2 aligns across 10 bases. CDR3 length: 14 amino acids. V lost 7 bases to trimming and J lost 6 bases; unmatched junction nucleotides: 7. The V gene's germline CDR1 is MNHEY and CDR2 SMNVEV (reference sequence).

The genes are TRBV12-3 or TRBV12-4 and TRBJ2-1, with D possibly matching TRBD1 (6 bases). The V end lost 6 bases, the J end lost 9 bases, and 18 bases lay between the germline ends. The CDR3 contains 14 residues. CDR3 region: CASSRDIAFGEQFF. The CDR3 DNA reads TGTGCCAGCAGCCGGGACATTGCTTTCGGTGAGCAGTTCTTC.

The V call is TRBV7-9, the J call TRBJ1-1, with a tentative D call TRBD1 (5 bases). The ends were cut back, 3 bases at V and 5 bases at J, with 16 bases in the middle. The V gene's germline CDR1 is SEHNR and CDR2 FQNEAQ (reference sequence). The CDR3 length is 15 residues. CDR3 loop: CASSLPGLRRTEAFF. As DNA, the CDR3 is TGTGCCAGCAGCTTGCCGGGACTGAGAAGGACTGAAGCTTTCTTT.

This rearrangement joins TRBV11-2 to TRBJ1-5; D remains unclear. Between the trimmed V and J ends, which lost 5 bases and 11 bases, there was a span of 19 bases. Germline CDR1 is SGHAT and CDR2 is FQNNGV. The CDR3 runs to 14 residues. As DNA, the CDR3 is TGTGCCAGCAGCCTAACGACACCCCCTAGGGCCCAGCATTTT. This gives the protein CASSLTTPPRAQHF.

The V gene is TRBV9, the J gene TRBJ1-2, with D maybe TRBD1 (5 bases). The V gene lost 4 bases and the J gene lost 0 bases, with 19 bases spanning the gap. Germline CDR1 and CDR2: SGDLS and YYNGEE. The CDR3 runs 17 residues. Written as DNA, the CDR3 is TGTGCCAGCAGCACTCCCCTCGACAGCGGATCTAACTATGGCTACACCTTC. This sequence encodes CASSTPLDSGSNYGYTF.

The rearrangement joins TRBV13 to TRBJ1-1; D remains ambiguous. Germline V gene sequence: CDR1 PRHDT, CDR2 FYEKMQ (reference sequence). The CDR3 length is 14 residues. V lost 5 bases to trimming and J lost 0 bases, with 10 bases between them. CDR3 residues: CASSLHSMNTEAFF. CDR3 bases: TGTGCCAGCAGCCTTCACTCTATGAACACTGAAGCTTTCTTT.

The rearrangement links TRBV19 to TRBJ1-1; no reliable D call. CDR1 and CDR2 (germline): LNHDA, SQIVND (reference sequence). This CDR3 region has 11 residues. Trimming removed 9 bases from V and 9 bases from J, with 14 bases in between. The chain's CDR3 is CASRVWQKAFF. Written as DNA, the CDR3 is TGTGCCAGCCGGGTTTGGCAGAAAGCTTTCTTT.

This chain joins TRBV7-9 and TRBJ2-7; 10 nucleotides agree with TRBD1. There are 18 residues in the CDR3. CDR1 and CDR2 from the germline V gene are SEHNR and FQNEAQ (reference sequence). The J segment lost 4 bases and the V segment lost 0 bases, leaving 12 bases of the junction unmatched. The CDR3 DNA reads TGTGCCAGCAGCTTAGCTCTTGGCGGGGGACAGGGGAATTACGAGCAGTACTTC. Its protein is CASSLALGGGQGNYEQYF.

V is TRBV7-9 and J is TRBJ2-3, with TRBD1 as a possible D gene (5 bases). The CDR3 is made up of 19 amino acids. V lost 1 base to trimming and J lost 4 bases, with 24 bases between them. CDR1 and CDR2 from the germline V gene are SEHNR and FQNEAQ (reference sequence). The CDR3 DNA follows: TGTGCCAGCAGCTTAGGACCGACTGAGTCACGCTGGGGCCCAGATACGCAGTATTTT. Translation gives CASSLGPTESRWGPDTQYF.

The chain joins TRBV27 to TRBJ1-2; maybe TRBD1 (5 bases). There are 15 residues in the CDR3. The V gene's germline CDR1 is MNHEY and CDR2 SMNVEV (reference sequence). V shed 6 bases and J shed 4 bases, with 18 bases lying between them. CDR3 sequence: CASRGPILGGYGYTF. The CDR3, as DNA: TGTGCCAGCAGGGGACCGATTCTAGGCGGCTATGGCTACACCTTC.

The CDR3 DNA reads TGTGCCAGCAGCTATGACATGAACACTGAAGCTTTCTTT. Its protein is CASSYDMNTEAFF. The chain carries TRBV7-6 and TRBJ1-1; no clear D. Trimming pared 4 bases from V and 0 bases from J, leaving 6 bases between. The CDR3 contains 13 residues. The germline V gene has CDR1 SGHVS and CDR2 FNYEAQ.

The rearrangement joins TRBV30 to TRBJ1-6; D is ambiguous. Trimming pared 2 bases from V and 14 bases from J, leaving 16 bases between. The CDR3 contains 13 residues. Germline lookup yields CDR1 GTSNPN and CDR2 SVGIG (reference sequence). The CDR3 spells CAWSPYDGLSLHF. DNA of the CDR3: TGTGCCTGGAGTCCTTACGACGGATTATCCCTCCACTTT.

The gene calls are TRBV9 and TRBJ1-1, with a weak D call TRBD1 (5 bases). There are 13 residues in the CDR3. Germline V lookup: CDR1 SGDLS, CDR2 YYNGEE. Trimming stripped 0 bases from V and 14 bases from J, with 17 bases between. CDR3 coding DNA: TGTGCCAGCAGCGTAGCTACGGTAGAGGACATCTTCTTT. Protein product: CASSVATVEDIFF.

This sequence joins TRBV13 and TRBJ1-4; 8 bases map to TRBD1. Germline CDR1 is PRHDT and CDR2 is FYEKMQ (reference sequence). The CDR3 loop spans 15 amino acids. V lost 5 bases to trimming and J lost 7 bases; unmatched junction nucleotides: 9. CDR3 protein: CASSPDRDRSEKLFF. CDR3 coding DNA: TGTGCCAGCAGCCCTGATCGGGACAGGTCTGAAAAACTGTTTTTT.

This clonotype was observed once. The chain links TRBV7-9 to TRBJ2-7; D unresolved. This CDR3 comprises 13 residues. The V end was cut by 6 bases, the J end by 2 bases, with 11 bases between. Germline V gene sequence: CDR1 SEHNR, CDR2 FQNEAQ (reference sequence). CDR3 amino acids: CASSPGLTYEQYF. The CDR3, as DNA: TGTGCCAGCAGTCCCGGGCTCACCTACGAGCAGTACTTC.

CDR3 loop: CASGRVGVLNTEAFF. CDR3 coding DNA: TGTGCCAGCGGGAGAGTCGGGGTGTTGAACACTGAAGCTTTCTTT. This chain joins TRBV9 and TRBJ1-1; D unresolved. The CDR3 has 15 amino acids. The V and J ends lost 7 bases and 0 bases respectively, with 16 bases between them. Germline V lookup: CDR1 SGDLS, CDR2 YYNGEE.